This TCR beta chain came from a study of blood T cell repertoires in COVID-19. The length of the CDR3 is 15 residues. Germline-derived CDR1 and CDR2 are MGHRA and YSYEKL. Trimming stripped 2 bases from V and 9 bases from J, with 16 bases between. TCRdb's copy holds only in-frame clones and misses some; the assay was immunoSEQ multiplex PCR. This sample has 250,000 to 300,000 clones, with roughly 90% found just once. This receptor was obtained from a woman younger than 45 with COVID-19, enrolled during active disease. The chain employs TRBV4-1 and TRBJ1-4; TRBD1 is a possible D gene (5 bases). Sample: peripheral blood. The CDR3 protein is CASSQLGRGDKKLFF. CDR3 nucleotide sequence: TGCGCCAGCAGCCAACTAGGGAGGGGAGATAAAAAACTGTTTTTT.